This record covers a single T cell receptor (beta chain). Unstimulated naive, memory, effector memory and TEMRA subsets were subjected to sequencing in a few donor pairs. The data were taken from a study of siplizumab effects on memory and regulatory T cells. The length of the CDR3 is 11 residues. The V gene lost 6 bases and the J gene lost 1 base, with 0 bases spanning the gap. Per the germline V gene, CDR1 is ENHRY and CDR2 is SYGVKD. Data came from immunoSEQ multiplex PCR; TCRdb stores just in-frame clones and leaves some out. The sample includes 9,200 or so clones, 55% to 75% seen only once; the top ten take 67%.

The V gene is TRBV10-3, the J gene TRBJ2-2; D unresolved. The sequencing input was effector memory CD8+ T cells sorted from blood. Indicated subset: unstimulated CD8+ effector memory T cells. This clonotype originated in a human donor in good health. The CDR3 loop is CAIRNTGELFF. The CDR3 nucleotides are TGTGCCATCAGGAACACCGGGGAGCTGTTTTTT.